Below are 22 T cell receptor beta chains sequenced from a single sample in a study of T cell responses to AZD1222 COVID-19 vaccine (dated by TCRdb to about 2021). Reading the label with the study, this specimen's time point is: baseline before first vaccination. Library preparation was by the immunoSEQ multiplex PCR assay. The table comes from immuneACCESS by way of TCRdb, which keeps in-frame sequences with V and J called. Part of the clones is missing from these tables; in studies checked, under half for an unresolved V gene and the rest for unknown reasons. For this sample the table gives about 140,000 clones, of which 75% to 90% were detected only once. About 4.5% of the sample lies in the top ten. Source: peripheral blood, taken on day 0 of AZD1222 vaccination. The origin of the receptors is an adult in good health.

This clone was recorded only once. CDR3 sequence (DNA): TGTGCCAGCAGCCAAGGGGGGCTAGGGGCCAAAAACATTCAGTACTTC. Its protein is CASSQGGLGAKNIQYF. This chain uses TRBV28 with TRBJ2-4; D may be TRBD1 or TRBD2 (6 bases each). The CDR3 is 16 amino acids. The germline gives CDR1 MDHEN, CDR2 SYDVKM. V was shortened by 6 bases and J by 1 base, with 16 bases between the two germline ends.

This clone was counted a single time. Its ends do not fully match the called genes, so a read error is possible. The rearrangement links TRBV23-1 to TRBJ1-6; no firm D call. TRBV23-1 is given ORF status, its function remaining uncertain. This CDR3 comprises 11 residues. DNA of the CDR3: TGCGCCAGCAGTCAATATAATTCAGTCGCTTTT. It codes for CASSQYNSVAF.

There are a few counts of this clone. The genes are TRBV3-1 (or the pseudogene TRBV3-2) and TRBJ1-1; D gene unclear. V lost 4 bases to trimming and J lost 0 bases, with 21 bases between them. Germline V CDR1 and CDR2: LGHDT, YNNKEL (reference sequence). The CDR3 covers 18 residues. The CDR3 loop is CASSPSRAQAAMNTEAFF. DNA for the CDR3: TGTGCCAGCAGCCCATCCCGCGCGCAGGCAGCCATGAACACTGAAGCTTTCTTT.

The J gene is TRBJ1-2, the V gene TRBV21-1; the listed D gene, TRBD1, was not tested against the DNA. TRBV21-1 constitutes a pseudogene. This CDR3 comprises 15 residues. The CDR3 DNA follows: TGTGCCAGCAGCCGAGGGGGAATCGCACATTATGGCTACACCTTC. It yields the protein CASSRGGIAHYGYTF.

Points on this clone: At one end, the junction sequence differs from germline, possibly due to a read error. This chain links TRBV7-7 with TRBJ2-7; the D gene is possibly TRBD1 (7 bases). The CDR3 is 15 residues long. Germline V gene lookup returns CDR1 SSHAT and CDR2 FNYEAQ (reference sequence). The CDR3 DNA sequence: TGTGCTAGCAGCCTCCTGGAGGGGGCGGCCTACGAGCAGTACTTC. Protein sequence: CASSLLEGAAYEQYF.

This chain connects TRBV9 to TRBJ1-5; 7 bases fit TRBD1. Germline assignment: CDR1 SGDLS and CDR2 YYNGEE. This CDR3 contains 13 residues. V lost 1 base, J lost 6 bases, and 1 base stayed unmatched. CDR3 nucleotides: TGTGCCAGCAGCGTAACAGGGGTTCAGCCCCAGCATTTT. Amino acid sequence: CASSVTGVQPQHF. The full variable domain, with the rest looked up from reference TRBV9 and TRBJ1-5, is DSGVTQTPKHLITATGQRVTLRCSPRSGDLSVYWYQQSLDQGLQFLIQYYNGEERAKGNILERFSAQQFPDLHSELNLSSLELGDSALYFCASSVTGVQPQHFGDGTRLSIL.

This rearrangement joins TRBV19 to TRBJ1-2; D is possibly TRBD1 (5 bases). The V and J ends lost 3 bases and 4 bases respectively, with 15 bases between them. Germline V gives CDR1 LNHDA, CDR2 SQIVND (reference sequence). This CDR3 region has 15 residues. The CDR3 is CASSIGGLGAYGYTF. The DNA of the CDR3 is TGTGCCAGTAGTATCGGCGGTTTAGGGGCCTATGGCTACACCTTC.

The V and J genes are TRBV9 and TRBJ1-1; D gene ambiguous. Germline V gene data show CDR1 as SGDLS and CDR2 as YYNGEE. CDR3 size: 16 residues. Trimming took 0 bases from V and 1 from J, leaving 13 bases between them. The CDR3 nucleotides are TGTGCCAGCAGCGTAGGACCCCTACGGGAGAACACTGAAGCTTTCTTT. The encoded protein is CASSVGPLRENTEAFF.

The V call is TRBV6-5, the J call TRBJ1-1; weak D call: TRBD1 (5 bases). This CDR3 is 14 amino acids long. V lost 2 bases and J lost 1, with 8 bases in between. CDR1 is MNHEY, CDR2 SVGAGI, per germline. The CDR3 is CASSYLGGNTEAFF. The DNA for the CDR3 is TGTGCCAGCAGTTACCTCGGGGGGAACACTGAAGCTTTCTTT.

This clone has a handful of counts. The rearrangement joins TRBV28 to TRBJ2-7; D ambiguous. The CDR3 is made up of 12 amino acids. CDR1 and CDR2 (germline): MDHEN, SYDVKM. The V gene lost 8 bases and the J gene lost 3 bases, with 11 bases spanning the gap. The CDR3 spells CASGSNNYEQYF. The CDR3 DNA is TGTGCCAGCGGATCGAATAACTACGAGCAGTACTTC.

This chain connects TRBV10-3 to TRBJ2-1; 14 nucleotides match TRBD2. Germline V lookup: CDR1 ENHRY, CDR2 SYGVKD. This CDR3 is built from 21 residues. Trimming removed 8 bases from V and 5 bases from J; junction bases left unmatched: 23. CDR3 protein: CAILTHQGTSGSLFSNNEQFF. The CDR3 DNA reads TGTGCCATCCTAACCCATCAAGGGACTAGCGGGAGTCTTTTCTCAAACAATGAGCAGTTCTTC.

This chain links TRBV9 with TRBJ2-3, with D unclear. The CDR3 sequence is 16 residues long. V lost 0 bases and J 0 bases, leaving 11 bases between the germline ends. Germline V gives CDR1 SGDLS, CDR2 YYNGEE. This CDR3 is CASSVGVDLSTDTQYF. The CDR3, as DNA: TGTGCCAGCAGCGTAGGTGTGGATCTAAGCACAGATACGCAGTATTTT.

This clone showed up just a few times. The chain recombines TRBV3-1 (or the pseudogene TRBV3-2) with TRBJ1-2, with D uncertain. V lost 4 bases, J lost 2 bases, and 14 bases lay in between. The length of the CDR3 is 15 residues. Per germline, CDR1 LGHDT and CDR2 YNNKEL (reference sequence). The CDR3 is CASSLRQGPNYGYTF. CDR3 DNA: TGTGCCAGCAGCCTTCGACAAGGACCCAACTATGGCTACACCTTC.

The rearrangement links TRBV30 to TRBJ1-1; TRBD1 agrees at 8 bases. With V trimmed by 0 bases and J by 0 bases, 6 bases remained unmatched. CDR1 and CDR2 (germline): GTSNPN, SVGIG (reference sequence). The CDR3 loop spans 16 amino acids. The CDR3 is CAWSVGTGRMNTEAFF. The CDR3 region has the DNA TGTGCCTGGAGTGTCGGGACAGGTCGGATGAACACTGAAGCTTTCTTT.

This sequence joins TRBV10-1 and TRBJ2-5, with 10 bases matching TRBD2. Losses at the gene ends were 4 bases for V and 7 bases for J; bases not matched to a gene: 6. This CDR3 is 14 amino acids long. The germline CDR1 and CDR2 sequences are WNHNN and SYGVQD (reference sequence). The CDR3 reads CASSASGGDGTQYF. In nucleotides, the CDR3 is TGCGCCAGCAGTGCTAGCGGGGGAGACGGGACCCAGTACTTC.

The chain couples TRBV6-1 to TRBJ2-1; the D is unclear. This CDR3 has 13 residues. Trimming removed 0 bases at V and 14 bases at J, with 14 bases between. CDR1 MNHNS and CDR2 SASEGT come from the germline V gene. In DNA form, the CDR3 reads TGTGCCAGCAGTGAAGCGCTTCTGAAAGGAAAGTTCTTC. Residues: CASSEALLKGKFF.

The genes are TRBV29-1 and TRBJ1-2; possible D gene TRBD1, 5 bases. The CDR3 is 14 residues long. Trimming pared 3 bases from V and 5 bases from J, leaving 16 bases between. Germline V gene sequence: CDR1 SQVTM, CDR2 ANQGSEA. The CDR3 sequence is CSVDYSGSWYGYTF. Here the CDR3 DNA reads TGCAGCGTTGATTACTCAGGGAGTTGGTATGGCTACACCTTC.

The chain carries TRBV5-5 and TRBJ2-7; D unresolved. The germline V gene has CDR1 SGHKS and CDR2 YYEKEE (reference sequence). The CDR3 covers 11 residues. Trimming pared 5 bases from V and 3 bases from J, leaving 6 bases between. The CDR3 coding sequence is TGTGCCAGCAGTTCCGACTACGAGCAGTACTTC. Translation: CASSSDYEQYF.

CDR3 loop: CASSPAGTIGSYNEQFF. For the CDR3, the DNA is TGTGCCAGCAGCCCAGCCGGGACTATAGGATCCTACAATGAGCAGTTCTTC. The chain joins TRBV11-3 to TRBJ2-1, with 7 bases lining up with TRBD2. CDR3 size: 17 residues. The V gene's germline CDR1 is SGHNT and CDR2 YENEEA. V trimming: 5 bases; J trimming: 1 base; junction bases outside the gene matches: 11.

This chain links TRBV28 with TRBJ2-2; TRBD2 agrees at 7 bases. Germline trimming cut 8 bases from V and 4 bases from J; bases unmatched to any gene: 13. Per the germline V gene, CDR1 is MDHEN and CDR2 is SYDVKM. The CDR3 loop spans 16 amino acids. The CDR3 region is CASQEPGGLLTGELFF. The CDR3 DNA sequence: TGTGCCAGCCAAGAGCCTGGGGGACTACTCACCGGGGAGCTGTTTTTT.

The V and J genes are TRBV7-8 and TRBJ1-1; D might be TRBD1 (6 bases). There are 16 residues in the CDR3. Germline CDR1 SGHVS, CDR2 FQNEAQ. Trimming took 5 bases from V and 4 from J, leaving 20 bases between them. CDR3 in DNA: TGTGCCAGCAGCCCAGAAGCAAGGGGGGTGGGCACTGAAGCTTTCTTT. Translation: CASSPEARGVGTEAFF.

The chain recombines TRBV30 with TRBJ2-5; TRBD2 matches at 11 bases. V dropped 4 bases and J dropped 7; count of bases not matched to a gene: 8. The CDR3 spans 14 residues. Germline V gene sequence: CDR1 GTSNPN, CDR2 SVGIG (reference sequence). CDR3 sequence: CAWMVSGGARTQYF. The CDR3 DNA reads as TGTGCCTGGATGGTTAGCGGGGGGGCTAGGACCCAGTACTTC. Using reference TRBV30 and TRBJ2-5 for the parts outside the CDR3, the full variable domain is SQTIHQWPATLVQPVGSPLSLECTVEGTSNPNLYWYRQAAGRGLQLLFYSVGIGQISSEVPQNLSASRPQDRQFILSSKKLLLSDSGFYLCAWMVSGGARTQYFGPGTRLLVL.